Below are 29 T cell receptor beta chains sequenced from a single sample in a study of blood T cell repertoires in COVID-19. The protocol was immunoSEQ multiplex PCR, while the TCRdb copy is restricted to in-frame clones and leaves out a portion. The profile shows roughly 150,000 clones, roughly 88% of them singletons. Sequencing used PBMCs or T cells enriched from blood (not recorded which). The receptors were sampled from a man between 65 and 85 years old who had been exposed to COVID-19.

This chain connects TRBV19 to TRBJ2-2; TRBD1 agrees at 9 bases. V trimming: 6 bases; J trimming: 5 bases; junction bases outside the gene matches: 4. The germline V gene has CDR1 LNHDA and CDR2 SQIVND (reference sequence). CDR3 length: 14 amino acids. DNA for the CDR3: TGTGCCAGTAGAAGGACAGGGGATACCGGGGAGCTGTTTTTT. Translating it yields CASRRTGDTGELFF.

The CDR3 region is CASSIGSSSGYTF. In DNA, the CDR3 is TGTGCCAGTAGTATTGGCTCCTCTTCTGGCTACACCTTC. The chain couples TRBV19 to TRBJ1-2; D is unresolved. The CDR3 loop spans 13 amino acids. Germline CDR1 and CDR2: LNHDA and SQIVND (reference sequence). The V and J ends lost 3 bases and 7 bases respectively, with 12 bases between them. The variable domain in full, completed from reference TRBV19 and TRBJ1-2, reads DGGITQSPKYLFRKEGQNVTLSCEQNLNHDAMYWYRQDPGQGLRLIYYSQIVNDFQKGDIAEGYSVSREKKESFPLTVTSAQKNPTAFYLCASSIGSSSGYTFGSGTRLTVV.

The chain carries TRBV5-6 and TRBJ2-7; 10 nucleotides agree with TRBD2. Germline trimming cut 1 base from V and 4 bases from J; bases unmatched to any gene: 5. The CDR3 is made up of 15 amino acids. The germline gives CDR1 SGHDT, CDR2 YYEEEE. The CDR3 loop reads CASSLLLAGAYEQYF. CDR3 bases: TGTGCCAGCAGCTTGCTCCTAGCGGGAGCGTACGAGCAGTACTTC.

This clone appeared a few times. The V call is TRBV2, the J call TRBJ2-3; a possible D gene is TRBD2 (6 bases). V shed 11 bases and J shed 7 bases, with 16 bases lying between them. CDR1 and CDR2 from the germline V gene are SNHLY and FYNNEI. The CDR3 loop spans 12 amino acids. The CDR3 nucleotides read TGTGCCGGAAAAGGGGACTTCAATACGCAGTATTTT. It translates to CAGKGDFNTQYF.

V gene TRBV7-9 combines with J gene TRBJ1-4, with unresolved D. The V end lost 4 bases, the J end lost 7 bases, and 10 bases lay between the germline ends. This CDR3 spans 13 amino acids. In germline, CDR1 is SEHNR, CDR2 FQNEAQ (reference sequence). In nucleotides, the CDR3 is TGTGCCAGCAGCTCCCAGGCCATTGAAAAACTGTTTTTT. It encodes CASSSQAIEKLFF.

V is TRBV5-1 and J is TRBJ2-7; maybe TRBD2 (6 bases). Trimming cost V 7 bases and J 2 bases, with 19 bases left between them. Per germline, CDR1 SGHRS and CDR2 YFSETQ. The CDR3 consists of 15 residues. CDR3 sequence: CASAPGGGSTYEQYF. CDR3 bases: TGCGCCAGCGCCCCGGGTGGGGGGTCGACCTACGAGCAGTACTTC.

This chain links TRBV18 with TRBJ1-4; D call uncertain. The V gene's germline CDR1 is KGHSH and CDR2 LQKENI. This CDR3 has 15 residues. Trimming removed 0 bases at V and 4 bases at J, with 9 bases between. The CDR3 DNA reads TGTGCCAGCTCACCACCTCTACAGAGTAATGAAAAACTGTTTTTT. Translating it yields CASSPPLQSNEKLFF.

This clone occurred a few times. In DNA form, the CDR3 reads TGTGCCAGCAGCCCGTACAGGGGGCGAAACACCGGGGAGCTGTTTTTT. This gives the protein CASSPYRGRNTGELFF. The chain joins TRBV3-1 (or the pseudogene TRBV3-2) to TRBJ2-2, with TRBD1 identical over 9 bases. The V and J ends lost 4 bases and 2 bases, in that order; junction bases with no gene match: 5. CDR1 is LGHDT and CDR2 is YNNKEL in the germline V gene (reference sequence). The CDR3 length is 16 residues.

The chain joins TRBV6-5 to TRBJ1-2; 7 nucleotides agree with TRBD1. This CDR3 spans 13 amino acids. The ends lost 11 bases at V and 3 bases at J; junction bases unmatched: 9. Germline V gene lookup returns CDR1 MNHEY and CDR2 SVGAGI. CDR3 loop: CAAQTGVDYGYTF. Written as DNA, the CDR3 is TGTGCCGCCCAAACAGGGGTTGACTATGGCTACACCTTC.

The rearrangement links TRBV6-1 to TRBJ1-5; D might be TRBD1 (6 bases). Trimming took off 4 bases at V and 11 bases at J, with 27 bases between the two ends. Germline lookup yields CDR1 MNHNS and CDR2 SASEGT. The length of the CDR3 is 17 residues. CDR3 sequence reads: CASSAGTIKSVYEAQHF. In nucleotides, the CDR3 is TGTGCCAGCAGTGCGGGGACAATTAAATCAGTGTATGAAGCCCAGCATTTT.

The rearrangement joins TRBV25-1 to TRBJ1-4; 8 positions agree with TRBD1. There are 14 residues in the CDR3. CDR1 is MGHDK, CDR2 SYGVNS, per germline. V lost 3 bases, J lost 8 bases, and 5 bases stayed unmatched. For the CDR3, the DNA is TGTGCCAGCAGTGAGACAGGGGCCAAGGAAAAACTGTTTTTT. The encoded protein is CASSETGAKEKLFF.

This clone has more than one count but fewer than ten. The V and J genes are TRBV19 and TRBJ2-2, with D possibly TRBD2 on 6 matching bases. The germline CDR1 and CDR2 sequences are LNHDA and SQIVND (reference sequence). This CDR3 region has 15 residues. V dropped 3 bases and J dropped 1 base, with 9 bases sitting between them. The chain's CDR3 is CASSMFGGNTGELFF. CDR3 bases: TGTGCCAGTAGTATGTTCGGGGGGAACACCGGGGAGCTGTTTTTT.

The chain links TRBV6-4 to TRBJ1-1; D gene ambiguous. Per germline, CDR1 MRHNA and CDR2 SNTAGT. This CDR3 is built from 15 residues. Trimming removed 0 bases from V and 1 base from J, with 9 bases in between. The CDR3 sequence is CASSDSGSPNTEAFF. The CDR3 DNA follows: TGTGCCAGCAGTGACTCGGGCAGTCCGAACACTGAAGCTTTCTTT.

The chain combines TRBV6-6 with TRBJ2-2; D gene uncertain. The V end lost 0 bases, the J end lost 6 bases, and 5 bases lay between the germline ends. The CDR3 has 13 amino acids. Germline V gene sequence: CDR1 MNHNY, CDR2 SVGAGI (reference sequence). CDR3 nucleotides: TGTGCCAGCAGTTACTCACTGGCCGGGGAGCTGTTTTTT. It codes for CASSYSLAGELFF.

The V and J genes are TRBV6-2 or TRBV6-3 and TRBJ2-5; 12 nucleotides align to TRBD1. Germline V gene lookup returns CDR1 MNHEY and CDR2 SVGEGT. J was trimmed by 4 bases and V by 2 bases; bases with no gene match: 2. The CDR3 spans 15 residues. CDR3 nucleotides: TGTGCCAGCAGTTACCCGGGACAGGGGGCAGAGACCCAGTACTTC. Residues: CASSYPGQGAETQYF.

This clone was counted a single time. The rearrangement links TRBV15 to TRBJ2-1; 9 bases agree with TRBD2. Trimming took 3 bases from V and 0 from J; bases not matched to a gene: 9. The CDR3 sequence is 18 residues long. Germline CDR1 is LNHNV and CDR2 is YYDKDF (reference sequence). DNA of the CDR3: TGTGCCACCAGCAGGGGCTCTAGCGGGGCCAGCTCCTACAATGAGCAGTTCTTC. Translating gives CATSRGSSGASSYNEQFF.

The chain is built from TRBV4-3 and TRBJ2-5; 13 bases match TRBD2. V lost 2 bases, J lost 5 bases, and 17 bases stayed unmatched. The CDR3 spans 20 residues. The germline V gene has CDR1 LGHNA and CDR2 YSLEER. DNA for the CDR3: TGCGCCAGCAGCCAACCCTCGGGGACTAGCGGGAAGGGGGTGGGGGAGACCCAGTACTTC. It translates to CASSQPSGTSGKGVGETQYF.

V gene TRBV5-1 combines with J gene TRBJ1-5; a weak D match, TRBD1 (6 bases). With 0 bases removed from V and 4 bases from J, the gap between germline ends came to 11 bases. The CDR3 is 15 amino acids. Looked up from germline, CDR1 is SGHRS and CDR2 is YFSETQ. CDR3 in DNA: TGCGCCAGCAGCTTGGCAGGGGCCCTTAATCAGCCCCAGCATTTT. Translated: CASSLAGALNQPQHF.

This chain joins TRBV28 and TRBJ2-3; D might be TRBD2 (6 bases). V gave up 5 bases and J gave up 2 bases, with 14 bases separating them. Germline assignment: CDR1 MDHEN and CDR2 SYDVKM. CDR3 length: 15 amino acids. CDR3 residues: CASSPSGVLTDTQYF. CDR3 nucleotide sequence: TGTGCCAGCAGTCCATCGGGAGTGCTCACAGATACGCAGTATTTT.

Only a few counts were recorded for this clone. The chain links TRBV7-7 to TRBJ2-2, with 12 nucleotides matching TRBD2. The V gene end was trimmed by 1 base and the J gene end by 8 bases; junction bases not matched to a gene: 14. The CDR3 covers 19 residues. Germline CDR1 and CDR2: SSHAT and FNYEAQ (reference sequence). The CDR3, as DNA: TGTGCCAGCAGCTTAGTCCCCCTGACTAGCGGGAGCGGACTTGGGGAGCTGTTTTTT. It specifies CASSLVPLTSGSGLGELFF.

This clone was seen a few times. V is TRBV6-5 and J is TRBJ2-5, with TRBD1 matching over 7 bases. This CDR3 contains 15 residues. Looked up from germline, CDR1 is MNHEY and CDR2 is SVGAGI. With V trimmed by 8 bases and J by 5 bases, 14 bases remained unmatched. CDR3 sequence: CASQARGQRLETQYF. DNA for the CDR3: TGTGCCAGCCAGGCGAGGGGGCAAAGGCTGGAGACCCAGTACTTC.

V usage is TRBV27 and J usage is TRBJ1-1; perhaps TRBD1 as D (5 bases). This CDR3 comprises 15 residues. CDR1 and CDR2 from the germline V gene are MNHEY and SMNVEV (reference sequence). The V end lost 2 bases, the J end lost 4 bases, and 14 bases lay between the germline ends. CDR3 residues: CASSLRKGWTTEAFF. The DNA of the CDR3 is TGTGCCAGCAGTTTAAGAAAGGGGTGGACCACTGAAGCTTTCTTT.

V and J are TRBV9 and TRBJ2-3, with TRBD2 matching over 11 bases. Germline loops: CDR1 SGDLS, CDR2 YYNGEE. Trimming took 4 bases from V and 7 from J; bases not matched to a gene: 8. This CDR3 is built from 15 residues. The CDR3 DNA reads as TGTGCCAGCAGCCCTAATCGACTAGCGGGAAATACGCAGTATTTT. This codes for CASSPNRLAGNTQYF.

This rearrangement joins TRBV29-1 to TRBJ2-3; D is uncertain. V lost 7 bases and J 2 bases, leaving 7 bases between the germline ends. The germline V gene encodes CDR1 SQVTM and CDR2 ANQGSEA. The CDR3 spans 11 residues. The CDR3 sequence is CSAVNTDTQYF. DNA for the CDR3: TGCAGCGCCGTAAACACAGATACGCAGTATTTT.

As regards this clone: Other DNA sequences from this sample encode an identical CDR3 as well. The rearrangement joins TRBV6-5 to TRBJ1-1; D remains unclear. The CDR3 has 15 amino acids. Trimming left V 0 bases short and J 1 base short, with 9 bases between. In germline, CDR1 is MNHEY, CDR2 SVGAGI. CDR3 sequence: CASSYSRRGNTEAFF. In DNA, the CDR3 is TGTGCCAGCAGTTACTCCCGACGGGGGAACACTGAAGCTTTCTTT.

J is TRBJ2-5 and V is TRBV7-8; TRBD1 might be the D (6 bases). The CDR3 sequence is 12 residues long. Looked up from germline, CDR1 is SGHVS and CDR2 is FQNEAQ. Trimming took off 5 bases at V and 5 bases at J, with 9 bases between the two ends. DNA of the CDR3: TGTGCCAGCAGCCCTACAGGGGAGACCCAGTACTTC. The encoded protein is CASSPTGETQYF. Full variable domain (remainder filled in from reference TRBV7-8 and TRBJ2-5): GAGVSQSPRYKVAKRGQDVALRCDPISGHVSLFWYQQALGQGPEFLTYFQNEAQLDKSGLPSDRFFAERPEGSVSTLKIQRTQQEDSAVYLCASSPTGETQYFGPGTRLLVL.

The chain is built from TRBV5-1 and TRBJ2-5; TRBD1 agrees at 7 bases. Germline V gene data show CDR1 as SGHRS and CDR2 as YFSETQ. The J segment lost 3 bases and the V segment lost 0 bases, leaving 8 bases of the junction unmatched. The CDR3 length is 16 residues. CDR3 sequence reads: CASSLGQGVVEETQYF. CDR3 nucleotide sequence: TGCGCCAGCAGCTTGGGACAGGGAGTCGTAGAAGAGACCCAGTACTTC.

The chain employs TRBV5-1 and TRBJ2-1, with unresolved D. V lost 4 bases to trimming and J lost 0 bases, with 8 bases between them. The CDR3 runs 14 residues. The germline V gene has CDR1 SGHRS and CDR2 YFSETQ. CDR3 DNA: TGCGCCAGCAGCCCCGAGAGCTCCTACAATGAGCAGTTCTTC. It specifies CASSPESSYNEQFF.

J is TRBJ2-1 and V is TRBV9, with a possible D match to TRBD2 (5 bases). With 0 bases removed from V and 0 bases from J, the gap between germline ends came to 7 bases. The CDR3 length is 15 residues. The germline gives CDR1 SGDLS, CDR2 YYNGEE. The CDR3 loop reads CASSVGGNSYNEQFF. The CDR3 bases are TGTGCCAGCAGCGTAGGAGGGAACTCCTACAATGAGCAGTTCTTC.